This T cell receptor (beta chain) was documented in a study of early T cells in non-severe SARS-CoV-2 infection. Study-level information: Bulk RNA from unsorted whole blood was sequenced; chains were unpaired. Study observations and caveats: Reliance on VDJdb matching favored anti-spike CD8 responses; private and CD4 specificities were missed.

Concerning this clonotype: Its antigen is not identified.

The V gene's germline CDR1 is SGHTA and CDR2 FQGNSA. The V gene lost 4 bases and the J gene lost 9 bases, with 11 bases spanning the gap. The CDR3 length is 12 residues. Researchers tagged individual cDNA molecules with unique molecular identifiers. TCRdb reanalysed the 5' RACE reads using MiXCR and keeps one entry per CDR3 protein. The table has roughly 64,000 distinct CDR3 sequences, less than 15% seen once. Material for sequencing was whole blood. This TCR derives from an adult who was a healthcare worker with PCR-confirmed SARS-CoV-2 infection or an uninfected control (not recorded which). The rearrangement uses TRBV7-2 and TRBJ2-3; D is undetermined. The CDR3 sequence is CASSSNQGTQYF. The CDR3, as DNA: TGTGCCAGCAGCTCAAATCAAGGGACGCAGTATTTT.